This T cell receptor (beta chain) was identified during a study of cytomegalovirus exposure and HLA in healthy donors. This PCR relied on a set of 60 Vbeta primers and 13 Jbeta primers. Assay: immunoSEQ multiplex PCR; the TCRdb copy retains only in-frame clones and omits some. The data hold tens of thousands of clones, with roughly 84% observed a single time. Sequenced: PBMCs. The receptor was derived from a man aged 25 to 40 in good health and CMV-seronegative.

CDR3 in amino acids: CASSVPSGKSYEQYF. For the CDR3, the DNA is TGTGCCAGCAGCGTTCCTAGCGGGAAGTCCTACGAGCAGTACTTC. The chain uses TRBV5-4 and TRBJ2-7; 9 bases map to TRBD2. Germline V gene sequence: CDR1 SGHNT, CDR2 YYREEE (reference sequence). The CDR3 contains 15 residues. The junction had 6 bases not matched to a gene; V was cut back by 4 bases and J by 1 base.